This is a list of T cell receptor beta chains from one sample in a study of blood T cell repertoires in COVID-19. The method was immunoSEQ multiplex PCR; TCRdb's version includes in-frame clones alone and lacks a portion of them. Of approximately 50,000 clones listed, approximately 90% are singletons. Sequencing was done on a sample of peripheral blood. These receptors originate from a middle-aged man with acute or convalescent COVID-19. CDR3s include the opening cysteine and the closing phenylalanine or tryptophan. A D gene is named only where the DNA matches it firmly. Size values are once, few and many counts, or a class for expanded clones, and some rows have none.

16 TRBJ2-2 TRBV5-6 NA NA TGTGCCAGCACCTCACTTCAGGGCATTGGCACCGGGGAGCTGTTTTTT CASTSLQGIGTGELFF
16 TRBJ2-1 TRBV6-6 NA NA TGTGCCAGCGCCTCCCCGATAGCGAGGCAGGACAATGAGCAGTTCTTC CASASPIARQDNEQFF
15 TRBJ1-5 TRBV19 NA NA TGTGCCAGTAGGGAAGGGAGGACGGGGAGTCAGCCCCAGCATTTT CASREGRTGSQPQHF
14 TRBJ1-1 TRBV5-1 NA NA TGCGCCAGCAGCCCGGCCGGGGGTTGGACTGAAGCTTTCTTT CASSPAGGWTEAFF
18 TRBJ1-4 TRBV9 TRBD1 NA TGTGCCAGCAGCCAGGGGACAGACCTTTTTGCAACTAATGAAAAACTGTTTTTT CASSQGTDLFATNEKLFF
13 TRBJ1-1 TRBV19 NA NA TGTGCCAGTAGTATAGAGCAGGGGTCTGAAGCTTTCTTT CASSIEQGSEAFF
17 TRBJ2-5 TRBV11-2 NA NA TGTGCCAGCAGCTTTAACTCTTGGTCTAGAGGGAAGGAGACCCAGTACTTC CASSFNSWSRGKETQYF
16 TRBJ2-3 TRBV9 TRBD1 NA TGTGCCAGCAGCGTAGAGTGGGGACAGGGAGGGGATACGCAGTATTTT CASSVEWGQGGDTQYF
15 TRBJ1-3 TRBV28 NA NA TGTGCCAGCAGGGGGGGGGATCTAGGCGGAAACACCATATATTTT CASRGGDLGGNTIYF
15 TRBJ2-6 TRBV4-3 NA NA TGCGCCAGCAGCCAAGGACAAACTGGGGCCAACGTCCTGACTTTC CASSQGQTGANVLTF
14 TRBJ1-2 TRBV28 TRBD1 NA TGTGCCAGCAGTCCGCCGGGACAGGGGAAAGGCTACACCTTC CASSPPGQGKGYTF
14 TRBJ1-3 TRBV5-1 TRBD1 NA TGCGCCAGCAGCGAACAGGGGGGGCGGAACACCATATATTTT CASSEQGGRNTIYF
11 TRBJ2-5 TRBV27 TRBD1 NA TGTGCCAGCAGGGGACAGGTGACCCAGTACTTC CASRGQVTQYF
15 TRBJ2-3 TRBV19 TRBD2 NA TGTGCCAGTAGGTGGACTAGCGGGGTCACAGATACGCAGTATTTT CASRWTSGVTDTQYF
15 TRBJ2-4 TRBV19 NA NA TGTGCCAGTAGTCCCCCCGGCGGGACAGTTGGTATTCAGTACTTC CASSPPGGTVGIQYF
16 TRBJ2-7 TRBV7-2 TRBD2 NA TGTGCCAGCAGCCCTAGAGGTACTAGCGGTTCCTACGAGCAGTACTTC CASSPRGTSGSYEQYF
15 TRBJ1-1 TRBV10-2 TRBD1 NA TGCGCCAGCAGTGGGAGGGACAGCATGAACACTGAAGCTTTCTTT CASSGRDSMNTEAFF
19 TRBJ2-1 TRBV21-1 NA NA TGTGCCAGCTTAAAAAGCGGTCGAGCAGGGGGATCATCCTACAATGAGCAGTTCTTC CASLKSGRAGGSSYNEQFF
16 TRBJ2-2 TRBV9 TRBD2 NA TGTGCCAGCAGCGTAGCTAGCGGGAGTGGCACCGGGGAGCTGTTTTTT CASSVASGSGTGELFF
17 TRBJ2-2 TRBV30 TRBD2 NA TGTGCCTGGCAGAGGACTAGCGGGAGAGTCGGCACCGGGGAGCTGTTTTTT CAWQRTSGRVGTGELFF
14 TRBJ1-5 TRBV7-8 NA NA TGTGCCAGCACTAAGGGGGGGCGAGATCAGCCCCAGCATTTT CASTKGGRDQPQHF
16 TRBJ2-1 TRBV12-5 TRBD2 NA TGTGCTAGTGGTTTTACGACTAGCGGGGCCTACAATGAGCAGTTCTTC CASGFTTSGAYNEQFF
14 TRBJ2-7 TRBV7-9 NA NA TGTGCCAGCAGCTTAGCGGACAGCGCCTCTATAGAGTACTTC CASSLADSASIEYF
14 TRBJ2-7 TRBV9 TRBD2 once TGTGCCAGCAGCGCCGGCGGGAGTCCCTACGAGCAGTACTTC CASSAGGSPYEQYF
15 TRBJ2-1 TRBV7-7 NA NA TGTGCCAGCAGCTTAGGGACAGACCCCTACAATGAGCAGTTCTTC CASSLGTDPYNEQFF
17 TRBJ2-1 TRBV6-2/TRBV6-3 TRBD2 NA TGTGCCAGCAGTCCCCCGGGACTAGCGGGAGTAATCGATGAGCAGTTCTTC CASSPPGLAGVIDEQFF
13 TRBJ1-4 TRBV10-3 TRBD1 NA TGTGCCGTTAAGACAGGGCTTAATGAAAAACTGTTTTTT CAVKTGLNEKLFF
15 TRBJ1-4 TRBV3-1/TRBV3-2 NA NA TGTGCCAGCAGCCAAGCAGGGCTAGCTAATGAAAAACTGTTTTTT CASSQAGLANEKLFF
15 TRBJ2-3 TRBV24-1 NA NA TGTGCCACCAGTGAATCGGGACACCGCACAGATACGCAGTATTTT CATSESGHRTDTQYF
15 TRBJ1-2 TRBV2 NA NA TGTGCCAGCAGTGAAGAACTGTTAGCTAACTATGGCTACACCTTC CASSEELLANYGYTF
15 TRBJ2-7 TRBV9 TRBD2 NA TGTGCCAGCAGCGTAGGGGTAGCGGGAGACCGCGAGCAGTACTTC CASSVGVAGDREQYF
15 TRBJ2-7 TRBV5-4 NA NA TGTGCCAGCAGCTCCTTGAAGGGGAGGAGGTACGAGCAGTACTTC CASSSLKGRRYEQYF
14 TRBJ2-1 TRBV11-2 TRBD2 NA TGTGCCAGCAGCTTAGTTCCCAGCGGGAGTGTGCAGTTCTTC CASSLVPSGSVQFF
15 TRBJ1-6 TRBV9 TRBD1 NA TGTGCCAGCGGCCGAGGGGGACAGAATAATTCACCCCTCCACTTT CASGRGGQNNSPLHF
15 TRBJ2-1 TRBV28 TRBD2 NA TGTGCCAGCAGCCGTAGCGGGAGCTCCTACAATGAGCAGTTCTTC CASSRSGSSYNEQFF
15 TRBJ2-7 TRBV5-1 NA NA TGCGCCAGCAGCGAGGGAGCGACTTACTCCTACGAGCAGTACTTC CASSEGATYSYEQYF
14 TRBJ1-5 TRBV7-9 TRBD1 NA TGTGCCAGCAGCTCAACAGGGGCTGGACAGCCCCAGCATTTT CASSSTGAGQPQHF
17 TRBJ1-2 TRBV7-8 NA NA TGTGCCAGCAGCTTAGGTCTAGGGGGAAGTGGGGGATATGGCTACACCTTC CASSLGLGGSGGYGYTF
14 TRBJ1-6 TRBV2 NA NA TGTGCCAGCAGTGACAGGGTATTGAATTCACCCCTCCACTTT CASSDRVLNSPLHF
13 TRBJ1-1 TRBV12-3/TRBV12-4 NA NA TGTGCCAGCAGTTTCAATCTGAACACTGAAGCTTTCTTT CASSFNLNTEAFF
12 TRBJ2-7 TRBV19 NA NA TGTGCCAGTAGTATAGTCGGCTACGAGCAGTACTTC CASSIVGYEQYF
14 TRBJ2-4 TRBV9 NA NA TGTGCCAGCAGCGTAGGGGAGTTGGGTAACATTCAGTACTTC CASSVGELGNIQYF
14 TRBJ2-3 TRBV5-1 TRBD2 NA TGCGCCAGCAGCTTACTAGCGTCCGCGGATACGCAGTATTTT CASSLLASADTQYF
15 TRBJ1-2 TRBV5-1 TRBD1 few TGCGCCAGCAGCCCAGGGATCGGACAGGGTCGGGGCTACACCTTC CASSPGIGQGRGYTF
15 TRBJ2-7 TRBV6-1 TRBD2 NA TGTGCCAGCAGTGAAGCGAGCGGGAGCTCCTACGAGCAGTACTTC CASSEASGSSYEQYF
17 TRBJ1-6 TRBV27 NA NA TGTGCCAGCAGTTTAACCAGGGTAGTCACCTATAATTCACCCCTCCACTTT CASSLTRVVTYNSPLHF
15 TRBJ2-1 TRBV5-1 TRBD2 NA TGCGCCAGCAGCCCTCTAGCGGGAAACGACAATGAGCAGTTCTTC CASSPLAGNDNEQFF
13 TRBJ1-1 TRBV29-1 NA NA TGCAGCGCCCACCGGCTAGGGAACACTGAAGCTTTCTTT CSAHRLGNTEAFF
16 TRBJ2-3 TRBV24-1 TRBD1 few TGTGCCACCAGTGATCAGACAGGGGAGGACACAGATACGCAGTATTTT CATSDQTGEDTDTQYF
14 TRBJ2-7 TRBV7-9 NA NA TGTGCCACGGAGGGATCAAACAGGAGATACGAGCAGTACTTC CATEGSNRRYEQYF
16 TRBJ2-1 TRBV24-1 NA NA TGTGCCACCAGTGATAAAGACAGGAGCTCCTACAATGAGCAGTTCTTC CATSDKDRSSYNEQFF
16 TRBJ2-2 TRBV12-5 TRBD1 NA TGTGCTAGTGGTTTGCGTCAGGGGGCTGGGACCGGGGAGCTGTTTTTT CASGLRQGAGTGELFF
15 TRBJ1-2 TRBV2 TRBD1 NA TGTGCCAGCAGTGAAGAGAGACAGGGGTTAGAGGGCTACACCTTC CASSEERQGLEGYTF
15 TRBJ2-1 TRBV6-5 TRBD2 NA TGTGCCAGCATTGGACTAGCCGTCTCCTACAATGAGCAGTTCTTC CASIGLAVSYNEQFF